The subject of this entry is one TCR beta chain. The record originates from a study of T cell changes during pregnancy in multiple sclerosis. Sequenced by immunoSEQ multiplex PCR; TCRdb stores in-frame clones only, minus some. This table holds some 80,000 clones, approximately 93% found once. The sample was peripheral blood, taken in the first trimester of pregnancy. The clonotype comes from a female donor with multiple sclerosis, enrolled in a pregnancy study.

The CDR3, as DNA: TGTGCCAGCAGTCCTAGCGGGAGGAACACCGGGGAGCTGTTTTTT. This sequence encodes CASSPSGRNTGELFF. V usage is TRBV27 and J usage is TRBJ2-2; 10 positions match TRBD2. Trimming removed 5 bases from V and 1 base from J; junction bases left unmatched: 1. The germline CDR1 and CDR2 sequences are MNHEY and SMNVEV (reference sequence). This CDR3 spans 15 amino acids.